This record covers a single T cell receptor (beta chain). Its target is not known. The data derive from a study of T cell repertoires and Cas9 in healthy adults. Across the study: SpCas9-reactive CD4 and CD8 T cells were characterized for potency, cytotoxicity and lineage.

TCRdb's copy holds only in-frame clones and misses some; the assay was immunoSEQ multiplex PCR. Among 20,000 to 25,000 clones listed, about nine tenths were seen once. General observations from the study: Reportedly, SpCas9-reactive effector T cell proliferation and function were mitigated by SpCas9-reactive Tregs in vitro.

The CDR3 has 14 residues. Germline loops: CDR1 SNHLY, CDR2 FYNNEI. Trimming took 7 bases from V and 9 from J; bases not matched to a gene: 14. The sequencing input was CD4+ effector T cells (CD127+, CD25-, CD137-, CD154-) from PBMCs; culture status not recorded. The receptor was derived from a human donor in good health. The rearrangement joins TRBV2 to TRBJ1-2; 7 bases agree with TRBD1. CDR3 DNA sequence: TGTGCCAGCAACTCGGAACGAGGACAGGCAAGCTACACCTTC. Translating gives CASNSERGQASYTF.